This T cell receptor (beta chain) emerged from a study of CD8 T cells in ankylosing spondylitis. General observations from the study: Existing reports had already noted some motif variants in reactive arthritis synovial fluid and blood. Seemingly characteristic of ankylosing spondylitis blood was a TCR beta motif consisting of roughly 8 highly homologous variants. Significant enrichment of disease-linked clones was reportedly seen in matched ankylosing spondylitis synovial fluid.

The authors made TCR beta libraries by quantitative 5'-RACE with molecular barcodes. TCRdb reprocessed the 5' RACE reads with MiXCR, giving one entry per CDR3 protein. The data show about 240,000 distinct CDR3 sequences, roughly a tenth seen once. There are a few counts of this clonotype. Antigen: not known. V shed 8 bases and J shed 6 bases, with 14 bases lying between them. In germline, CDR1 is MNHEY, CDR2 SMNVEV (reference sequence). The CDR3 loop spans 13 amino acids. Sequenced: blood, either unsorted or a sorted T cell fraction (not recorded which). The V gene is TRBV27, the J gene TRBJ2-1, with no clear D. The origin of this receptor is a male donor with ankylosing spondylitis or in good health (not recorded which). CDR3 nucleotides: TGTGCCAGCGGGTCGGCGTCTGGCAATGAGCAGTTCTTC. Its protein product is CASGSASGNEQFF.